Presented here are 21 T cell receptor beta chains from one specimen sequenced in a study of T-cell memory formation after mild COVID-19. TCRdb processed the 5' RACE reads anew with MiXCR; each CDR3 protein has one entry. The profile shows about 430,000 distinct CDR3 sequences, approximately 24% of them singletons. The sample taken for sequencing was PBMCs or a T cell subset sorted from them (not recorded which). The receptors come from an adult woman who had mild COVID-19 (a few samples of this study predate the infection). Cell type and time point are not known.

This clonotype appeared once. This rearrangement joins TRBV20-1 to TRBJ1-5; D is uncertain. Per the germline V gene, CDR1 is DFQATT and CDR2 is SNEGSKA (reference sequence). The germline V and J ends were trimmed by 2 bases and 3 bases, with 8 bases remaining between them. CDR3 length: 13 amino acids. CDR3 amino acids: CSARSRYNQPQHF. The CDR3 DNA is TGCAGTGCTAGATCCCGTTACAATCAGCCCCAGCATTTT.

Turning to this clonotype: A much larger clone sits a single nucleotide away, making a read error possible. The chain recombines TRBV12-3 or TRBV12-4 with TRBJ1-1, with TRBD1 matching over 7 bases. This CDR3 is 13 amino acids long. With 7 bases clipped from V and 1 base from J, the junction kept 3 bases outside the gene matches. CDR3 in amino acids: CASNYRGNTEAFF. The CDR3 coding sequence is TGTGCCAGCAACTACAGGGGGAACACTGAAGCTTTCTTT.

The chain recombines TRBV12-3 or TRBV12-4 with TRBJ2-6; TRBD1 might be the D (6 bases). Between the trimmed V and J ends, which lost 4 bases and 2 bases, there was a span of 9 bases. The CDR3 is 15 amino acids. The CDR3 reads CASSSGVAGANVLTF. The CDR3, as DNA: TGTGCCAGCAGTTCAGGGGTTGCTGGGGCCAACGTCCTGACTTTC.

This chain's CDR3 is CASSFGDRGNDEQYF. The CDR3 coding sequence is TGCGCCAGCAGCTTCGGTGACAGGGGAAACGACGAGCAGTACTTC. The V gene is TRBV5-1, the J gene TRBJ2-7; 8 bases fit TRBD1. The germline V gene has CDR1 SGHRS and CDR2 YFSETQ. The CDR3 consists of 15 residues. J lost 5 bases, V lost 2 bases, and 9 bases had no gene match.

This CDR3 reads CASSSPSGAPGANVLTF. In DNA, the CDR3 is TGTGCCAGCAGCTCCCCAAGTGGGGCCCCTGGGGCCAACGTCCTGACTTTC. The gene calls are TRBV11-3 and TRBJ2-6; the D gene is possibly TRBD1 (5 bases). CDR1 SGHNT and CDR2 YENEEA come from the germline V gene. There are 17 residues in the CDR3. The germline V and J ends were trimmed by 4 bases and 2 bases, with 15 bases remaining between them.

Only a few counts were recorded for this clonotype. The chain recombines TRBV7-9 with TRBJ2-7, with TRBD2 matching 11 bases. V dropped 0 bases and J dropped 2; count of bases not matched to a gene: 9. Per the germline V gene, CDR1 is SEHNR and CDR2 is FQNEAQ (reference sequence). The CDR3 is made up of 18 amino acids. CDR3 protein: CASSLAGTGTSGAYEQYF. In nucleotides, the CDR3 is TGTGCCAGCAGCTTAGCGGGTACCGGGACTAGCGGAGCCTACGAGCAGTACTTC.

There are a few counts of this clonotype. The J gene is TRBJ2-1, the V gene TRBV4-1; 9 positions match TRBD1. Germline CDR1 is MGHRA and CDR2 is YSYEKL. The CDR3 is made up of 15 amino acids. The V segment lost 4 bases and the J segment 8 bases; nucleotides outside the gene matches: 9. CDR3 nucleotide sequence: TGCGCCAGCAGCCGGACGACAGGGGGGGTGGATGAGCAGTTCTTC. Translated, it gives CASSRTTGGVDEQFF.

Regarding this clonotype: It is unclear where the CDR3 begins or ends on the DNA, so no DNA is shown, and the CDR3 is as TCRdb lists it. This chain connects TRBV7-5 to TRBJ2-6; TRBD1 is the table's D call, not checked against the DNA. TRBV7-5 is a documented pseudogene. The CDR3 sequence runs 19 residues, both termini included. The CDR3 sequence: CISVPEGRGISSGANVLTF.

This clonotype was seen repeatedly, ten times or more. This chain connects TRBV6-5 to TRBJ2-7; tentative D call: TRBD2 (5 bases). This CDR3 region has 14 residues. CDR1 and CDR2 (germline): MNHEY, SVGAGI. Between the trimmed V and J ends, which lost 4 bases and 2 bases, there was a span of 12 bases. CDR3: CASSLLVGAYEQYF. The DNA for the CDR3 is TGTGCCAGCAGTTTACTAGTTGGCGCCTACGAGCAGTACTTC.

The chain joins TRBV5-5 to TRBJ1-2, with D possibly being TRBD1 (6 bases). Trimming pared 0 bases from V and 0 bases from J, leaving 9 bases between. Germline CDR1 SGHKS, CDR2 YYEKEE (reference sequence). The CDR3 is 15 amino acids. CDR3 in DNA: TGTGCCAGCAGCTTGGGGGACACTTCTAACTATGGCTACACCTTC. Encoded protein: CASSLGDTSNYGYTF.

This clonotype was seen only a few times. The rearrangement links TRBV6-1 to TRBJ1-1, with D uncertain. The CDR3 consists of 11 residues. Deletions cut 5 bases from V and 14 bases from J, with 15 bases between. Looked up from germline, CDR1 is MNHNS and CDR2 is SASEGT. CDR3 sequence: CASSILPWEFF. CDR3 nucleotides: TGTGCCAGCAGTATACTCCCATGGGAATTCTTT.

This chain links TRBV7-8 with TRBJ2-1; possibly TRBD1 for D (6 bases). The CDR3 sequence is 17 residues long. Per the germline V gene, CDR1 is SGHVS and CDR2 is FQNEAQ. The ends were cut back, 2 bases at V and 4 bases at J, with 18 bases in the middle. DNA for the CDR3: TGTGCCAGCAGCTTAAAACCGGGACACACCATTTACAATGAGCAGTTCTTC. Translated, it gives CASSLKPGHTIYNEQFF.

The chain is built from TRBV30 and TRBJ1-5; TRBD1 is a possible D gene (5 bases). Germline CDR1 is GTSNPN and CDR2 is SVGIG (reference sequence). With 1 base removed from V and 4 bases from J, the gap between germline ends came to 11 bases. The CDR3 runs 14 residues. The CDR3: CAWSGRGLNQPQHF. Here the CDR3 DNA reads TGTGCCTGGAGTGGGAGGGGATTAAATCAGCCCCAGCATTTT.

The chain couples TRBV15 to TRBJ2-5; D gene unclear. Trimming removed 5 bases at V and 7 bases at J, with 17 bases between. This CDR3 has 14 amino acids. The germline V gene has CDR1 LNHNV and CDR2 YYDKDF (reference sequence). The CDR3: CATSLPAGSWTQYF. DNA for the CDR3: TGTGCCACCAGCCTACCGGCCGGGTCCTGGACCCAGTACTTC.

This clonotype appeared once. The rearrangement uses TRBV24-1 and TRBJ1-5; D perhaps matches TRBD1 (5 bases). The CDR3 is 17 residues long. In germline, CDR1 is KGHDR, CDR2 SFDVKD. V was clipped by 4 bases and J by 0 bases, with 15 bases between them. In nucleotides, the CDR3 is TGTGCCACCAGTGAATGGGACGGAAATTATAGCAATCAGCCCCAGCATTTT. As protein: CATSEWDGNYSNQPQHF.

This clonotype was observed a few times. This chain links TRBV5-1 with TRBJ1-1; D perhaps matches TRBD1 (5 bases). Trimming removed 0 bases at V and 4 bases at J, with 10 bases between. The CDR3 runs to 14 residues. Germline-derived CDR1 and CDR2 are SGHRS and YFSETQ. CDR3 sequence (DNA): TGCGCCAGCAGCTTGGAAGGGGTTTCCACTGAAGCTTTCTTT. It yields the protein CASSLEGVSTEAFF. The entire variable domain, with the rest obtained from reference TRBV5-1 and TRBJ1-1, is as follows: KAGVTQTPRYLIKTRGQQVTLSCSPISGHRSVSWYQQTPGQGLQFLFEYFSETQRNKGNFPGRFSGRQFSNSRSEMNVSTLELGDSALYLCASSLEGVSTEAFFGQGTRLTVV.

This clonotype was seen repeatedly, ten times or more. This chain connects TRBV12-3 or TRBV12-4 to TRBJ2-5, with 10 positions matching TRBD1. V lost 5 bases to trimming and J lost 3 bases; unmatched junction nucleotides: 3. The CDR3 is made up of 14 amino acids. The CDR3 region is CASSRTGGKETQYF. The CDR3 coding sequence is TGTGCCAGCAGTAGGACAGGGGGAAAAGAGACCCAGTACTTC.

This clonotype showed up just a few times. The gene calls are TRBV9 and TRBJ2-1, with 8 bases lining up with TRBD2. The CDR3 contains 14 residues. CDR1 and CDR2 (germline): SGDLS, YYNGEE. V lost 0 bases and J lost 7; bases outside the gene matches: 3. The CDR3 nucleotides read TGTGCCAGCAGCGTAGCGGGAGGGGCGAATGAGCAGTTCTTC. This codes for CASSVAGGANEQFF.

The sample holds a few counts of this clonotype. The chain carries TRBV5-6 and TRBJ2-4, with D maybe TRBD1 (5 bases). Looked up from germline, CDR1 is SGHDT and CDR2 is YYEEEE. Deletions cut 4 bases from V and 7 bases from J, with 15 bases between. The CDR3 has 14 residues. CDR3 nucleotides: TGTGCCAGCAGCATAAGACAGCTGGTTAACATTCAGTACTTC. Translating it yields CASSIRQLVNIQYF.

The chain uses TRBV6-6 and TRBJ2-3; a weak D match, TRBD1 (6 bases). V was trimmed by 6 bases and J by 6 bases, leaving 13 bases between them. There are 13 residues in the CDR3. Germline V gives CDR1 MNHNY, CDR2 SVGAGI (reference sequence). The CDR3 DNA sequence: TGTGCCAGCAGGGACGAGGGGGTGGATACGCAGTATTTT. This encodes CASRDEGVDTQYF.

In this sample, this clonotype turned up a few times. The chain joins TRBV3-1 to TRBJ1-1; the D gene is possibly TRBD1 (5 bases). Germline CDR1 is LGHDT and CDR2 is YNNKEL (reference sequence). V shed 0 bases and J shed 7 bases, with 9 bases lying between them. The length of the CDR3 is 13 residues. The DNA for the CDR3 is TGTGCCAGCAGCCAAGATGGGGCCCGTGAAGCTTTCTTT. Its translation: CASSQDGAREAFF.